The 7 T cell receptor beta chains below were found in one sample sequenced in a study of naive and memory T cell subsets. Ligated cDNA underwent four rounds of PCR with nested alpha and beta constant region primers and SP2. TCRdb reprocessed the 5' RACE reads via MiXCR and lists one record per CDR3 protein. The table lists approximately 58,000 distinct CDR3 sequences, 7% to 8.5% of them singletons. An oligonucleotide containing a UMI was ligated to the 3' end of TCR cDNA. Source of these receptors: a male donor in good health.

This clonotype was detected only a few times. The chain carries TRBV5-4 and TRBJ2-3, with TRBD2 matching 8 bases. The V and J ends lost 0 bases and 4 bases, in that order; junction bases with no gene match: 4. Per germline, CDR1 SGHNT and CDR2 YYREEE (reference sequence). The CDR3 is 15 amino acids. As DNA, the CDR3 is TGTGCCAGCAGCTTGGCCGGGGGGGAGCCAGATACGCAGTATTTT. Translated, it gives CASSLAGGEPDTQYF.

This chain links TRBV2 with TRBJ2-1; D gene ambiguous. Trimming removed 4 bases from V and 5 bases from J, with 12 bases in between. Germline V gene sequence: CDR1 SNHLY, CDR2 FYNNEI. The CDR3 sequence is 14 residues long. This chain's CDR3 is CASSVAATNNEQFF. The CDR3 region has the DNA TGTGCCAGCAGTGTTGCAGCGACAAACAATGAGCAGTTCTTC.

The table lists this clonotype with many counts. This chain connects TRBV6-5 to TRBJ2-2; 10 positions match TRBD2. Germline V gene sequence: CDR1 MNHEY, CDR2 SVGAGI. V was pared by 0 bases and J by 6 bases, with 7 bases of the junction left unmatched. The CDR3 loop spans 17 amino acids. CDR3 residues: CASSYSNSGRAAGELFF. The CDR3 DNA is TGTGCCAGCAGTTACTCGAACAGCGGGAGGGCCGCCGGGGAGCTGTTTTTT.

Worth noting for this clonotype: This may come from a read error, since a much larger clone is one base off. As DNA, the CDR3 is TGTGCCAGCAGTTTATCCCCGCCCGGAGCAATGGCGCGCACAGATACGCAGTATTTT. Residues: CASSLSPPGAMARTDTQYF. The chain joins TRBV27 to TRBJ2-3; D uncertain. CDR3 size: 19 residues. V lost 0 bases to trimming and J lost 1 base, with 20 bases between them. CDR1 and CDR2 (germline): MNHEY, SMNVEV (reference sequence).

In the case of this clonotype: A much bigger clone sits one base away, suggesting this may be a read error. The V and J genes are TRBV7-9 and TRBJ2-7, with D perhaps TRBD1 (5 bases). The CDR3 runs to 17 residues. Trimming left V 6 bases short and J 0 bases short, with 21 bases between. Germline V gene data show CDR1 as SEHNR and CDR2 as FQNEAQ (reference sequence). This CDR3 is CASRPRVDRQYSYEQYF. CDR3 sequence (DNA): TGTGCCAGCAGGCCTCGTGTTGACAGACAATACTCCTACGAGCAGTACTTC.

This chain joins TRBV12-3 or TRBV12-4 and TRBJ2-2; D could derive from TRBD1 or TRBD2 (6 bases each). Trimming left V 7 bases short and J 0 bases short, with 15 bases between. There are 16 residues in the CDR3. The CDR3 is CASTKRGVTNTGELFF. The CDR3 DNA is TGTGCCAGCACCAAAAGGGGGGTCACGAACACCGGGGAGCTGTTTTTT.

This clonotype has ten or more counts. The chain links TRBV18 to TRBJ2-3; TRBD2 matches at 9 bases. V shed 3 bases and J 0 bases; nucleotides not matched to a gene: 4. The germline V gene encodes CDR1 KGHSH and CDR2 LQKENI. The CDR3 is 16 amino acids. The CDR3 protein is CASSPASGTSTDTQYF. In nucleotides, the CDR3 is TGTGCCAGCTCACCGGCTAGCGGGACCAGCACAGATACGCAGTATTTT.